Listed here are 20 T cell receptor beta chains from one sample, sequenced in a study of blood T cell repertoires in COVID-19 (dated by TCRdb to the early 2020s). The library was generated by the immunoSEQ multiplex PCR assay. Entries here come from immuneACCESS through TCRdb and include only in-frame sequences with V and J called. Some clones fail to appear in such tables; in the studies checked, an unresolved V gene covers under half of the shortfall, and the cause of the remainder is unknown. In this sample the table shows 200,000 to 250,000 clones, over 70% of which occur a single time. The ten top clones hold under 4.5% of the sample. The sample taken for sequencing was PBMCs or T cells enriched from blood (not recorded which). These receptors all come from a woman aged 30 to 39 who had been exposed to COVID-19.

This clone was observed many times. Written as DNA, the CDR3 is TGTGCCAGCAGTGAATCGACGGGAACTGGGCCCTCCTACGAGCAGTACTTC. Its translation is CASSESTGTGPSYEQYF. The chain is built from TRBV25-1 and TRBJ2-7, with D possibly TRBD2 on 5 matching bases. The CDR3 length is 17 residues. CDR1 and CDR2 (germline): MGHDK, SYGVNS. Deletions cut 1 base from V and 0 bases from J, with 16 bases between.

The rearrangement links TRBV3-1 (or the pseudogene TRBV3-2) to TRBJ1-3; a possible D gene is TRBD1 (5 bases). The CDR3 loop spans 15 amino acids. The V gene's germline CDR1 is LGHDT and CDR2 YNNKEL (reference sequence). With 5 bases removed from V and 2 bases from J, the gap between germline ends came to 13 bases. The CDR3 is CASSSGGAAGNTIYF. As DNA, the CDR3 is TGTGCCAGCAGCTCAGGCGGGGCGGCTGGAAACACCATATATTTT.

The chain combines TRBV29-1 with TRBJ2-7; TRBD2 aligns across 9 bases. This CDR3 spans 15 amino acids. CDR1 and CDR2 from the germline V gene are SQVTM and ANQGSEA. The V and J ends lost 6 bases and 5 bases, in that order; junction bases with no gene match: 14. The CDR3 DNA is TGCAGCGTCAGAACCCTCCTAGCGGGAACTGACGAGCAGTACTTC. It yields the protein CSVRTLLAGTDEQYF.

The chain has TRBV6-5 and TRBJ1-2, with TRBD1 as a possible D gene (5 bases). The CDR3 consists of 13 residues. V was shortened by 6 bases and J by 7 bases, with 15 bases between the two germline ends. Germline V gene data show CDR1 as MNHEY and CDR2 as SVGAGI. The CDR3 reads CASSPGGSRGYTF. CDR3 DNA sequence: TGTGCCAGCAGCCCCGGGGGGTCACGTGGCTACACCTTC.

The rearrangement joins TRBV18 to TRBJ2-7; D might be TRBD1 (5 bases). The CDR3 length is 14 residues. Trimming cost V 1 base and J 4 bases, with 11 bases left between them. Germline V CDR1 and CDR2: KGHSH, LQKENI. The CDR3 spells CASSPRPGSYEQYF. The DNA of the CDR3 is TGTGCCAGCTCACCACGTCCAGGGTCTTACGAGCAGTACTTC.

Remarks on this clone: Different DNA sequences within this sample yield the same CDR3. This rearrangement joins TRBV20-1 to TRBJ2-7, with unresolved D. CDR3 length: 11 residues. CDR1 is DFQATT and CDR2 is SNEGSKA in the germline V gene (reference sequence). Trimming pared 3 bases from V and 0 bases from J, leaving 3 bases between. CDR3 DNA sequence: TGCAGTGCTAGCGGCTCCTACGAGCAGTACTTC. Translation gives CSASGSYEQYF.

The chain recombines TRBV4-1 with TRBJ2-1, with a weak D call TRBD1 (6 bases). V lost 4 bases and J lost 0, with 10 bases in between. Per germline, CDR1 MGHRA and CDR2 YSYEKL. CDR3 size: 15 residues. Here the CDR3 reads CASSPDRSSYNEQFF. The CDR3 DNA follows: TGCGCCAGCAGCCCCGACAGGAGCTCCTACAATGAGCAGTTCTTC.

The CDR3 DNA is TGTGCCAGCAGCCCCAGATTAGCGGGATCCGCAGATACGCAGTATTTT. It yields the protein CASSPRLAGSADTQYF. The chain recombines TRBV5-4 with TRBJ2-3; 8 bases match TRBD2. The CDR3 has 16 residues. From germline, CDR1 is SGHNT and CDR2 YYREEE (reference sequence). With V trimmed by 4 bases and J by 4 bases, 11 bases remained unmatched.

J is TRBJ2-7 and V is TRBV11-2, with D possibly TRBD2 on 5 matching bases. Trimming removed 2 bases at V and 4 bases at J, with 21 bases between. From germline, CDR1 is SGHAT and CDR2 FQNNGV. This CDR3 has 17 residues. CDR3 loop: CASSLSSRGRTEYEQYF. In DNA, the CDR3 is TGTGCCAGCAGCTTATCCTCTCGTGGGAGAACGGAATACGAGCAGTACTTC.

The chain joins TRBV12-5 to TRBJ1-5; TRBD1 matches 7 bases. Germline CDR1 LGHNT, CDR2 FRNRAP. The CDR3 has 18 residues. V lost 5 bases and J lost 2; bases outside the gene matches: 15. CDR3 bases: TGTGCTAGTGGTCTTGCTGTTTTAGGGGGCGCGGGCAATCAGCCCCAGCATTTT. Its protein product is CASGLAVLGGAGNQPQHF.

J is TRBJ2-3 and V is TRBV12-5, with D perhaps matching TRBD2 (5 bases). This CDR3 region has 12 residues. CDR1 LGHNT and CDR2 FRNRAP come from the germline V gene. Deletions cut 6 bases from V and 5 bases from J, with 9 bases between. CDR3 bases: TGTGCTAGTGGCCTACTAGTAGATACGCAGTATTTT. Translation gives CASGLLVDTQYF.

The chain recombines TRBV5-8 with TRBJ1-6; unclear D gene. CDR1 and CDR2 (germline): SGHTS, YDEGEE. The CDR3 totals 17 residues. V gave up 0 bases and J gave up 9 bases, with 19 bases separating them. In DNA form, the CDR3 reads TGTGCCAGCAGCTTGGCGTCAGCGGCAATTGTAGGTTCACCCCTCCACTTT. It yields the protein CASSLASAAIVGSPLHF.

This clone was counted between two and nine times. The chain carries TRBV9 and TRBJ1-1; weak D call: TRBD1 (6 bases). V was cut by 5 bases and J by 3 bases, with 17 bases left in between. The CDR3 is 15 amino acids. Germline CDR1 and CDR2: SGDLS and YYNGEE. This chain's CDR3 is CASSSATGIHTEAFF. DNA of the CDR3: TGTGCCAGCAGTTCTGCAACAGGGATACACACTGAAGCTTTCTTT.

J is TRBJ2-1 and V is TRBV25-1; perhaps TRBD2 as D (5 bases). CDR3 size: 16 residues. The V and J ends lost 1 base and 4 bases respectively, with 14 bases between them. The germline V gene encodes CDR1 MGHDK and CDR2 SYGVNS. The CDR3 DNA reads TGTGCCAGCAGTGAATTCGGGCGGGCCCCATACAATGAGCAGTTCTTC. Amino acid sequence: CASSEFGRAPYNEQFF.

The rearrangement uses TRBV5-1 and TRBJ2-2, with 8 bases that match TRBD1. Germline CDR1 reads SGHRS; CDR2 reads YFSETQ. The CDR3 runs to 15 residues. The trim removed 4 bases at V and 4 bases at J, leaving 6 bases unmatched. The CDR3 region is CASSGQGLSTGELFF. The CDR3 bases are TGCGCCAGCAGCGGACAGGGACTCTCCACCGGGGAGCTGTTTTTT.

The V gene is TRBV5-1, the J gene TRBJ2-7; D might be TRBD1 (6 bases). The V end was cut by 7 bases, the J end by 1 base, with 15 bases between. This CDR3 comprises 14 residues. Germline CDR1 SGHRS, CDR2 YFSETQ. The CDR3 region is CASSTGFDSYEQYF. The CDR3 region has the DNA TGCGCCAGCTCGACAGGATTTGATTCCTACGAGCAGTACTTC.

V and J are TRBV29-1 and TRBJ1-2; D gene uncertain. Germline lookup yields CDR1 SQVTM and CDR2 ANQGSEA. V gave up 3 bases and J gave up 3 bases, with 11 bases separating them. The CDR3 extends over 13 amino acids. DNA of the CDR3: TGCAGCGTTGATCGGCGGGAGGACTATGGCTACACCTTC. Translated: CSVDRREDYGYTF.

The chain has TRBV5-1 and TRBJ1-1; D gene unclear. V was trimmed by 0 bases and J by 5 bases, leaving 17 bases between them. Looked up from germline, CDR1 is SGHRS and CDR2 is YFSETQ. The CDR3 spans 16 residues. CDR3 sequence: CASSLGAGGGWTEAFF. The CDR3 nucleotides are TGCGCCAGCAGCTTGGGGGCAGGTGGAGGATGGACTGAAGCTTTCTTT.

The chain carries TRBV24-1 and TRBJ2-5; a possible D gene is TRBD1 (8 bases). The CDR3 is 18 residues long. Trimming removed 2 bases at V and 0 bases at J, with 18 bases between. Germline values: CDR1 KGHDR, CDR2 SFDVKD. The CDR3 loop is CATSDSWEGQDDQETQYF. The CDR3 DNA sequence: TGTGCCACCAGTGATTCCTGGGAGGGACAGGACGACCAAGAGACCCAGTACTTC.

The chain has TRBV3-1 (or the pseudogene TRBV3-2) and TRBJ2-1; 8 bases are a match to TRBD2. The CDR3 consists of 16 residues. CDR1 and CDR2 from the germline V gene are LGHDT and YNNKEL (reference sequence). The J segment lost 9 bases and the V segment lost 0 bases, leaving 10 bases of the junction unmatched. The CDR3 region is CASSQDPAGASGEQFF. The DNA of the CDR3 is TGTGCCAGCAGCCAAGACCCAGCGGGGGCCTCAGGTGAGCAGTTCTTC.